The next 24 T cell receptor beta chains were all read from a single sample in a study of T cells after yellow fever vaccination. TCRdb fed the 5' RACE reads into MiXCR, producing one record per CDR3 protein. The sample has some 350,000 distinct CDR3 sequences, around 6.5% seen once. The sequences come from PBMCs, collected 5 days after the yellow fever booster vaccination. Receptor source: a man aged 25-45 years who received the YFV17D yellow fever vaccine.

This clonotype was seen a handful of times. CDR3 bases: TGCGCCAGCAGCTTGGCGACACCGAGTACACCCTACGAGCAGTACTTC. This encodes CASSLATPSTPYEQYF. The chain recombines TRBV5-1 with TRBJ2-7; no definite D call. Per the germline V gene, CDR1 is SGHRS and CDR2 is YFSETQ. V lost 0 bases, J lost 2 bases, and 15 bases lay in between. The CDR3 runs to 16 residues.

This rearrangement joins TRBV12-5 to TRBJ2-3; D unclear. There are 13 residues in the CDR3. The V end was cut by 0 bases, the J end by 3 bases, with 4 bases between. Germline-derived CDR1 and CDR2 are LGHNT and FRNRAP. The CDR3 reads CASGLVPTDTQYF. CDR3 sequence (DNA): TGTGCTAGTGGTTTGGTACCGACAGATACGCAGTATTTT.

The chain recombines TRBV12-3 or TRBV12-4 with TRBJ1-2, with D perhaps TRBD1 (5 bases). Deletions cut 6 bases from V and 2 bases from J, with 19 bases between. The CDR3 is made up of 16 amino acids. CDR3 protein: CASSHGGEHPNYGYTF. CDR3 DNA sequence: TGTGCCAGCAGCCACGGGGGGGAGCACCCAAACTATGGCTACACCTTC.

This clonotype was counted ten times or more. V and J are TRBV6-2 or TRBV6-3 and TRBJ2-5, with D perhaps TRBD2 (6 bases). Germline CDR1 MNHEY, CDR2 SVGEGT. This CDR3 comprises 16 residues. Trimming cost V 9 bases and J 0 bases, with 20 bases left between them. The CDR3 bases are TGTGCCAGTACTCGTGTTTTCGGGAGCGACCAAGAGACCCAGTACTTC. Amino acids: CASTRVFGSDQETQYF.

The chain carries TRBV27 and TRBJ2-7, with 11 bases fitting TRBD2. The CDR3 loop spans 15 amino acids. J was trimmed by 7 bases and V by 5 bases; bases with no gene match: 10. From germline, CDR1 is MNHEY and CDR2 SMNVEV (reference sequence). The CDR3 loop is CASSPIAGGPGEQYF. The CDR3 DNA follows: TGTGCCAGCAGTCCCATAGCGGGAGGGCCGGGGGAGCAGTACTTC.

This rearrangement joins TRBV24-1 to TRBJ2-6; 8 bases line up with TRBD1. V lost 9 bases and J lost 1; bases outside the gene matches: 7. The CDR3 extends over 16 amino acids. The germline CDR1 and CDR2 sequences are KGHDR and SFDVKD. The chain's CDR3 is CATGGQGDSGANVLTF. The CDR3 coding sequence is TGTGCCACCGGAGGACAGGGCGATTCTGGGGCCAACGTCCTGACTTTC.

The chain recombines TRBV5-1 with TRBJ2-6; 10 bases align to TRBD1. Germline trimming cut 1 base from V and 2 bases from J; bases unmatched to any gene: 6. Germline CDR1 and CDR2: SGHRS and YFSETQ. This CDR3 contains 18 residues. The CDR3 DNA sequence: TGCGCCAGCAGCTTGCTCGGGACAGGGGACACTGGGGCCAACGTCCTGACTTTC. This codes for CASSLLGTGDTGANVLTF.

The CDR3 DNA follows: TGTGCCAGCGGAGATACGAACACCGGGGAGCTGTTTTTT. Amino acid sequence: CASGDTNTGELFF. This rearrangement joins TRBV6-6 to TRBJ2-2; D gene uncertain. Trimming stripped 8 bases from V and 0 bases from J, with 7 bases between. Germline assignment: CDR1 MNHNY and CDR2 SVGAGI (reference sequence). CDR3 length: 13 amino acids.

On this clonotype itself: This may come from a read error, since a much larger clone is one base off. The genes are TRBV3-1 and TRBJ2-1, with a possible D match to TRBD2 (5 bases). Germline V gene data show CDR1 as LGHDT and CDR2 as YNNKEL (reference sequence). The CDR3 is 15 amino acids. The CDR3 loop is CATSQVSGSGSEQFF. DNA for the CDR3: TGTGCCACCAGCCAAGTAAGTGGGAGTGGCAGTGAGCAGTTCTTC.

This clonotype was recorded at least ten times. V usage is TRBV12-3 or TRBV12-4 and J usage is TRBJ2-5; D call uncertain. The V and J ends lost 7 bases and 0 bases respectively, with 12 bases between them. The CDR3 has 14 residues. This CDR3 is CASKSSANQETQYF. CDR3 coding DNA: TGTGCCAGCAAGTCTTCAGCTAACCAAGAGACCCAGTACTTC.

This chain connects TRBV6-1 to TRBJ2-2, with D possibly TRBD1 on 5 matching bases. The germline CDR1 and CDR2 sequences are MNHNS and SASEGT. The CDR3 contains 14 residues. The V end lost 5 bases, the J end lost 6 bases, and 13 bases lay between the germline ends. The CDR3 DNA reads TGTGCCAGCAGTACAGGTTCCCTTGCCGGGGAGCTGTTTTTT. It encodes CASSTGSLAGELFF.

This clonotype was found a few times. This sequence joins TRBV7-6 and TRBJ2-5; 7 bases fit TRBD1. The germline gives CDR1 SGHVS, CDR2 FNYEAQ. This CDR3 spans 15 amino acids. V shed 5 bases and J 6 bases; nucleotides not matched to a gene: 12. CDR3 in amino acids: CASSGDRARGQTQYF. DNA for the CDR3: TGTGCCAGCAGCGGAGACAGGGCCCGCGGGCAGACCCAGTACTTC. Full variable domain (remainder filled in from reference TRBV7-6 and TRBJ2-5): GAGVSQSPRYKVTKRGQDVALRCDPISGHVSLYWYRQALGQGPEFLTYFNYEAQQDKSGLPNDRFSAERPEGSISTLTIQRTEQRDSAMYRCASSGDRARGQTQYFGPGTRLLVL.

This clonotype was seen at least ten times. The genes are TRBV20-1 and TRBJ2-1, with 10 nucleotides matching TRBD2. Germline V gene lookup returns CDR1 DFQATT and CDR2 SNEGSKA (reference sequence). The junction had 5 bases not matched to a gene; V was cut back by 1 base and J by 8 bases. The CDR3 is 14 amino acids. The CDR3 sequence is CSARGASGSYEQFF. The CDR3 DNA follows: TGCAGTGCTAGAGGGGCTAGCGGGAGCTATGAGCAGTTCTTC.

The chain joins TRBV12-3 or TRBV12-4 to TRBJ2-4; D perhaps matches TRBD2 (6 bases). The V and J ends lost 5 bases and 6 bases respectively, with 20 bases between them. This CDR3 comprises 16 residues. CDR3 in DNA: TGTGCCAGCAGTCTTGGGGGAGGAATTAATCGAAACATTCAGTACTTC. Amino acid sequence: CASSLGGGINRNIQYF.

The gene calls are TRBV11-2 and TRBJ2-2, with D possibly TRBD2 on 6 matching bases. The CDR3 has 15 residues. Between the trimmed V and J ends, which lost 5 bases and 5 bases, there was a span of 15 bases. CDR1 SGHAT and CDR2 FQNNGV come from the germline V gene. CDR3: CASSPPGLSTGELFF. CDR3 sequence (DNA): TGTGCCAGCAGCCCTCCGGGACTCTCAACCGGGGAGCTGTTTTTT.

This clonotype was seen only a few times. V is TRBV9 and J is TRBJ2-7, with TRBD2 matching 14 bases. J was trimmed by 3 bases and V by 3 bases; bases with no gene match: 5. Germline V gene lookup returns CDR1 SGDLS and CDR2 YYNGEE. The CDR3 sequence is 16 residues long. CDR3 sequence: CASSATSGRADYEQYF. Here the CDR3 DNA reads TGTGCCAGCAGCGCGACTAGCGGGAGGGCCGACTACGAGCAGTACTTC.

The J gene is TRBJ2-5, the V gene TRBV7-2; tentatively, D is TRBD1 (5 bases). The germline V gene encodes CDR1 SGHTA and CDR2 FQGNSA. The length of the CDR3 is 15 residues. V was shortened by 5 bases and J by 4 bases, with 17 bases between the two germline ends. The CDR3 region is CASSPRTNGRETQYF. The CDR3 nucleotides are TGTGCCAGCAGCCCCAGGACAAATGGCCGAGAGACCCAGTACTTC.

This clonotype was recorded at least ten times. The chain uses TRBV28 and TRBJ2-5; D gene ambiguous. The CDR3 consists of 10 residues. Germline V gene data show CDR1 as MDHEN and CDR2 as SYDVKM. Trimming left V 5 bases short and J 5 bases short, with 3 bases between. CDR3 nucleotide sequence: TGTGCCAGCAGTACGGAGACCCAGTACTTC. This codes for CASSTETQYF.

This clonotype was counted between two and nine times. The V gene is TRBV20-1, the J gene TRBJ1-1; D not resolved. CDR1 and CDR2 from the germline V gene are DFQATT and SNEGSKA (reference sequence). The V end lost 4 bases, the J end lost 7 bases, and 10 bases lay between the germline ends. The CDR3 consists of 11 residues. The CDR3: CSATRTVEAFF. Here the CDR3 DNA reads TGCAGTGCTACCCGGACGGTTGAAGCTTTCTTT.

This clonotype was counted a few times. The chain is built from TRBV20-1 and TRBJ2-3, with D possibly being TRBD1 (6 bases). V lost 0 bases and J 3 bases, leaving 10 bases between the germline ends. This CDR3 region has 14 residues. From germline, CDR1 is DFQATT and CDR2 SNEGSKA (reference sequence). In DNA form, the CDR3 reads TGCAGTGCTAGAGATTGGGGGCAGACAGATACGCAGTATTTT. Protein product: CSARDWGQTDTQYF.

This clonotype was observed at least ten times. The chain employs TRBV7-2 and TRBJ2-5, with D maybe TRBD2 (6 bases). Germline lookup yields CDR1 SGHTA and CDR2 FQGNSA. This CDR3 is 14 amino acids long. The germline V and J ends were trimmed by 6 bases and 5 bases, with 16 bases remaining between them. The CDR3 loop reads CASSRTVGRETQYF. Written as DNA, the CDR3 is TGTGCCAGCAGTCGGACGGTTGGGAGGGAGACCCAGTACTTC.

This clonotype has a handful of counts. The V and J genes are TRBV29-1 and TRBJ2-3, with D tentatively TRBD2 (6 bases). V gave up 3 bases and J gave up 4 bases, with 14 bases separating them. The germline CDR1 and CDR2 sequences are SQVTM and ANQGSEA. The CDR3 has 14 amino acids. The CDR3 nucleotides are TGCAGCGTTGACAGGAGGTGGGAGGCAGATACGCAGTATTTT. Its protein product is CSVDRRWEADTQYF.

This clonotype occurred a few times. The rearrangement uses TRBV9 and TRBJ2-6, with D maybe TRBD2 (7 bases). The length of the CDR3 is 19 residues. The germline V gene encodes CDR1 SGDLS and CDR2 YYNGEE. Between the trimmed V and J ends, which lost 0 bases and 0 bases, there was a span of 16 bases. The CDR3 nucleotides are TGTGCCAGCAGCGTAGAGGGGGGGGGCTATGGCTCTGGGGCCAACGTCCTGACTTTC. Its protein product is CASSVEGGGYGSGANVLTF. Using reference TRBV9 and TRBJ2-6 for the parts outside the CDR3, the full variable domain is DSGVTQTPKHLITATGQRVTLRCSPRSGDLSVYWYQQSLDQGLQFLIQYYNGEERAKGNILERFSAQQFPDLHSELNLSSLELGDSALYFCASSVEGGGYGSGANVLTFGAGSRLTVL.

This clonotype has at least ten counts. The rearrangement links TRBV5-1 to TRBJ2-1; TRBD2 matches 10 bases. This CDR3 comprises 17 residues. CDR1 is SGHRS, CDR2 YFSETQ, per germline. V lost 0 bases, J lost 8 bases, and 11 bases stayed unmatched. The CDR3 loop reads CASSLVVVAGGRDEQFF. For the CDR3, the DNA is TGCGCCAGCAGCTTGGTAGTTGTAGCGGGAGGCCGGGATGAGCAGTTCTTC.